Listed below are T cell receptor beta chains from one sample, sequenced in a study of T cells in Graves' hyperthyroidism and ophthalmopathy. TCRdb passed the multiplex PCR reads through MiXCR, listing each CDR3 protein once. The sample has about half a million distinct CDR3 sequences; 15% to 20% are singletons. The sequencing input was blood. The source of these receptors is a woman in her twenties or thirties with Graves' ophthalmopathy. Each CDR3 is given with its conserved first and last residue. Fields, in order: J gene, CDR3 length, clone size, V gene, CDR3 protein. Not all rows give a size; the values are once, few, many and, for expanded clones, a class.

J gene: TRBJ2-3; CDR3 length: 14; clone size: few; V gene: TRBV6-2/TRBV6-3; CDR3 protein: CASGGQASTDTQYF
J gene: TRBJ2-5; CDR3 length: 15; clone size: few; V gene: TRBV6-5; CDR3 protein: CASSYQGSGSFPEYF
J gene: TRBJ2-7; CDR3 length: 15; clone size: many; V gene: TRBV28; CDR3 protein: CASSMTTGAGDEQYF
J gene: TRBJ1-1; CDR3 length: 17; clone size: many; V gene: TRBV20-1; CDR3 protein: CSARDTIGGYSNTEAFF
J gene: TRBJ1-4; CDR3 length: 15; clone size: NA; V gene: TRBV4-1; CDR3 protein: CASALSRRSNEKLFF
J gene: TRBJ2-7; CDR3 length: 14; clone size: many; V gene: TRBV20-1; CDR3 protein: CSAKSQTGFYEQYF
J gene: TRBJ1-1; CDR3 length: 14; clone size: many; V gene: TRBV28; CDR3 protein: CAIKGQSQNTEAFF
J gene: TRBJ2-7; CDR3 length: 15; clone size: NA; V gene: TRBV20-1; CDR3 protein: CSARVYTSGRYEQYF
J gene: TRBJ2-2; CDR3 length: 12; clone size: few; V gene: TRBV29-1; CDR3 protein: CSVAGDGGELFF
J gene: TRBJ1-5; CDR3 length: 16; clone size: many; V gene: TRBV28; CDR3 protein: CASRYTGTDSNQPQHF
J gene: TRBJ2-1; CDR3 length: 15; clone size: many; V gene: TRBV11-2; CDR3 protein: CASRSWGKQYNEQFF
J gene: TRBJ2-3; CDR3 length: 16; clone size: many; V gene: TRBV27; CDR3 protein: CASSRAFPIRTDTQYF
J gene: TRBJ2-7; CDR3 length: 14; clone size: many; V gene: TRBV11-1; CDR3 protein: CASSLTGTENEQYF
J gene: TRBJ2-4; CDR3 length: 14; clone size: NA; V gene: TRBV6-5; CDR3 protein: CASRSLGVGNIQYF
J gene: TRBJ1-2; CDR3 length: 17; clone size: few; V gene: TRBV19; CDR3 protein: CASSISTGRLNPYGYTF
J gene: TRBJ2-3; CDR3 length: 17; clone size: NA; V gene: TRBV27; CDR3 protein: CASSPHLTRGGTDTQYF
J gene: TRBJ2-3; CDR3 length: 16; clone size: NA; V gene: TRBV5-1; CDR3 protein: CASSLGTGVSTDTQYF
J gene: TRBJ2-2; CDR3 length: 14; clone size: NA; V gene: TRBV7-9; CDR3 protein: CASSLKLGVGELFF
J gene: TRBJ2-1; CDR3 length: 17; clone size: NA; V gene: TRBV6-2/TRBV6-3; CDR3 protein: CATNGAGTLDNYNEQFF
J gene: TRBJ2-1; CDR3 length: 15; clone size: NA; V gene: TRBV28; CDR3 protein: CASSLRDLGGGEQFF
J gene: TRBJ2-7; CDR3 length: 13; clone size: many; V gene: TRBV10-3; CDR3 protein: CAISEGGRYEQYF
J gene: TRBJ2-3; CDR3 length: 13; clone size: NA; V gene: TRBV30; CDR3 protein: CAWSVISTDTQYF
J gene: TRBJ2-3; CDR3 length: 14; clone size: few; V gene: TRBV27; CDR3 protein: CASSSTRVPDTQYF
J gene: TRBJ2-7; CDR3 length: 15; clone size: many; V gene: TRBV20-1; CDR3 protein: CSAPSGQGLSYEQYF
J gene: TRBJ2-7; CDR3 length: 14; clone size: few; V gene: TRBV6-5; CDR3 protein: CASSYSWSSREQYF
J gene: TRBJ1-1; CDR3 length: 14; clone size: many; V gene: TRBV6-1; CDR3 protein: CASSTPWGRTEAFF
J gene: TRBJ2-1; CDR3 length: 11; clone size: many; V gene: TRBV12-3/TRBV12-4; CDR3 protein: CASSFSNEQFF
J gene: TRBJ2-1; CDR3 length: 14; clone size: few; V gene: TRBV5-1; CDR3 protein: CASSVGTSRNEQFF
J gene: TRBJ2-6; CDR3 length: 16; clone size: few; V gene: TRBV5-1; CDR3 protein: CASSNGAGAGANVLTF
J gene: TRBJ2-3; CDR3 length: 15; clone size: many; V gene: TRBV3-1; CDR3 protein: CASSQGGTSGNTQYF
J gene: TRBJ1-2; CDR3 length: 15; clone size: many; V gene: TRBV20-1; CDR3 protein: CSARVVSRTLYGYTF
J gene: TRBJ1-1; CDR3 length: 14; clone size: few; V gene: TRBV6-5; CDR3 protein: CASSTSGQPTEAFF
J gene: TRBJ1-1; CDR3 length: 13; clone size: many; V gene: TRBV11-1; CDR3 protein: CASSFQAAAEAFF
J gene: TRBJ2-7; CDR3 length: 14; clone size: NA; V gene: TRBV6-2/TRBV6-3; CDR3 protein: CASSSNPSAYEQYF
J gene: TRBJ2-2; CDR3 length: 14; clone size: many; V gene: TRBV3-1; CDR3 protein: CASSQEGGTGELFF
J gene: TRBJ1-3; CDR3 length: 14; clone size: few; V gene: TRBV6-2/TRBV6-3; CDR3 protein: CASTAGGSGNTIYF
J gene: TRBJ2-2; CDR3 length: 15; clone size: many; V gene: TRBV5-5; CDR3 protein: CASSPSASGTGELFF
J gene: TRBJ2-1; CDR3 length: 14; clone size: NA; V gene: TRBV5-1; CDR3 protein: CASSLEGGVYEQFF
J gene: TRBJ1-1; CDR3 length: 15; clone size: few; V gene: TRBV7-9; CDR3 protein: CASSLGQGLRTEAFF
J gene: TRBJ2-5; CDR3 length: 20; clone size: many; V gene: TRBV24-1; CDR3 protein: CATSDLRFDGTGEGGETQYF
J gene: TRBJ2-1; CDR3 length: 13; clone size: many; V gene: TRBV5-1; CDR3 protein: CASSLATINEQFF
J gene: TRBJ2-1; CDR3 length: 14; clone size: many; V gene: TRBV4-1; CDR3 protein: CASSPRDGPNEQFF
J gene: TRBJ1-1; CDR3 length: 14; clone size: NA; V gene: TRBV6-1; CDR3 protein: CASSRQGQNTEAFF
J gene: TRBJ1-1; CDR3 length: 14; clone size: NA; V gene: TRBV6-1; CDR3 protein: CASTLAFGFTSAFF
J gene: TRBJ2-5; CDR3 length: 12; clone size: few; V gene: TRBV27; CDR3 protein: CASFFAPETQYF
J gene: TRBJ2-3; CDR3 length: 16; clone size: many; V gene: TRBV2; CDR3 protein: CASEIPGLAGPYTQYF
J gene: TRBJ2-1; CDR3 length: 18; clone size: few; V gene: TRBV5-6; CDR3 protein: CASSLAGVLAGRDNEQFF
J gene: TRBJ1-1; CDR3 length: 15; clone size: many; V gene: TRBV20-1; CDR3 protein: CSARDPTGIATEAFF
J gene: TRBJ2-3; CDR3 length: 18; clone size: many; V gene: TRBV28; CDR3 protein: CASSGTWSGRAIADTQYF
J gene: TRBJ2-3; CDR3 length: 15; clone size: few; V gene: TRBV11-2; CDR3 protein: CASEAGGVGTDTQYF
J gene: TRBJ2-4; CDR3 length: 12; clone size: few; V gene: TRBV29-1; CDR3 protein: CLIQAAKNIQYF
J gene: TRBJ2-3; CDR3 length: 12; clone size: many; V gene: TRBV6-1; CDR3 protein: CASGPRTDTQYF
J gene: TRBJ2-1; CDR3 length: 15; clone size: few; V gene: TRBV19; CDR3 protein: CASSFDRASYNEQFF
J gene: TRBJ2-7; CDR3 length: 16; clone size: many; V gene: TRBV3-1; CDR3 protein: CASSRIGARGTYEQYF
J gene: TRBJ1-3; CDR3 length: 15; clone size: many; V gene: TRBV28; CDR3 protein: CASSTRDSSGNTIYF
J gene: TRBJ1-3; CDR3 length: 15; clone size: few; V gene: TRBV6-1; CDR3 protein: CASTRTGSTGNTIYF
J gene: TRBJ2-1; CDR3 length: 18; clone size: NA; V gene: TRBV6-2/TRBV6-3; CDR3 protein: CASRPPRLAAFLYNEQFF
J gene: TRBJ2-2; CDR3 length: 17; clone size: NA; V gene: TRBV4-3; CDR3 protein: CASSQDRWGAGTGELFF